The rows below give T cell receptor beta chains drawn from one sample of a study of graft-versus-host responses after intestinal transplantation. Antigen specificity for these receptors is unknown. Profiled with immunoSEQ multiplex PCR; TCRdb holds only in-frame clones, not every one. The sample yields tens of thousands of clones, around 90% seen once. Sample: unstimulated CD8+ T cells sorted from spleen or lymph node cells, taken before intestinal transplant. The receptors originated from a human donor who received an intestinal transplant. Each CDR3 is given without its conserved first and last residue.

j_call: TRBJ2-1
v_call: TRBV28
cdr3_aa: ASSSRAGREDEQF

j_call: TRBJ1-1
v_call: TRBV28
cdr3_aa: ASSFPPGEPEAF

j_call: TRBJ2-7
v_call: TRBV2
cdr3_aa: ASSQRQGPPLWYEQY

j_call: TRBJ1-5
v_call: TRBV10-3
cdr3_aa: AISEPLHQTRLNQPQH

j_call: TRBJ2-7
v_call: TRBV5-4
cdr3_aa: ASSFAGGSSYEQY

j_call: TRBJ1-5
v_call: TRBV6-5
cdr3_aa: ASSPTEYSNQPQH

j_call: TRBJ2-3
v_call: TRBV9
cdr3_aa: ASSRGGSTDTQY

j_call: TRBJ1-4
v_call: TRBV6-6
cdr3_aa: ASSYWFPRGKLF

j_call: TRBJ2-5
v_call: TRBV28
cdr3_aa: ASTPGRALQETQY

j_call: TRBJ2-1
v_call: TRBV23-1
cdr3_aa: ASRRVNLGQGCNEQF

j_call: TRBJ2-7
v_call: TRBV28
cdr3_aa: ASSLPQRAGSYEQY

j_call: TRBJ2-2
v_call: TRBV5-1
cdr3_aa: ASSLVSSERGGELF

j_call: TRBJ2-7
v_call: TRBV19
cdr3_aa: ASSSSRDRGTYEQY

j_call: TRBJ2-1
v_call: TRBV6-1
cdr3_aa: ASKMLAGDYNEQF

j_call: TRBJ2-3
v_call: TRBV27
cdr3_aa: ASSPEGTPLTDTQY

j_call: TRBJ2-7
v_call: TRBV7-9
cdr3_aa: ASSSERAGIYEQY

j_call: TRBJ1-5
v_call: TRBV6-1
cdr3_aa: ASSDQGSHQPQH

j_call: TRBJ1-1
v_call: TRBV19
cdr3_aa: ASSRWGQGGTEAF

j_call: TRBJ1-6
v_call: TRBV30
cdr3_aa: AWSTGTPYNSPLH

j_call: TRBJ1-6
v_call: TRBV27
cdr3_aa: ASSFRGQGNSPLH

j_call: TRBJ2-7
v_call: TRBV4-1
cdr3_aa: ASSQERGQGVYEQY

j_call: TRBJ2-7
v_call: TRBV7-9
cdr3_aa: ASSSAGQFFYEQY

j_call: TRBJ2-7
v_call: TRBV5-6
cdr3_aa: ASSLIGLAYEQY

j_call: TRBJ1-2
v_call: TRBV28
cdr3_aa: ASSLVFRGGYGYT

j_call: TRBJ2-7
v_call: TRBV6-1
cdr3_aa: ASSEGHLYEQY

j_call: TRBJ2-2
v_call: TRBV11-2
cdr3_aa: ASQDRNTGELF

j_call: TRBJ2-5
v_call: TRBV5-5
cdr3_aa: ASSLRGARQETQY

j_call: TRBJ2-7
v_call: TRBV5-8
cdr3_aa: ASSPSYEQY

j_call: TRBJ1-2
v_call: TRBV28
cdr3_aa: ASSFPTGDRYNGYT

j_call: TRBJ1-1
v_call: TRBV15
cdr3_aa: ATSEQGVTEAF

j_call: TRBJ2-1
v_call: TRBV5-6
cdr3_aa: ASSPGQGFYNEQF

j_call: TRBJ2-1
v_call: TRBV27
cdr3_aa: ASSLSGVAGRNEQF

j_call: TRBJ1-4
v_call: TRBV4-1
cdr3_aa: ASSQLKRVNEKLF

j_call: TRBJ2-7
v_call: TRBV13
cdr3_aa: ASSSIGLAGAYEQY

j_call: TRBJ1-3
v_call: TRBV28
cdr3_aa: ASSRAPPGGPNTIY

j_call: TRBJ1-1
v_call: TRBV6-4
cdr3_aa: ASSEAENTEAF

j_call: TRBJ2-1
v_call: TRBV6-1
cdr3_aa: ASSECVERGYNEQF

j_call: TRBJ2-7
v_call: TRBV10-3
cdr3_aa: AISEKREGRGQTHEQY

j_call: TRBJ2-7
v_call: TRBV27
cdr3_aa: ASKGQGTYEQY

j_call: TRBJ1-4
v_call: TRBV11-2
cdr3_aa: ASSKVVTGPFEKLF

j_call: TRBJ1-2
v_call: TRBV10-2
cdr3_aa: ASSELRTGGHGYT

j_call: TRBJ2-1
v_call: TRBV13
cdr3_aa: ASSFRGERDEQF

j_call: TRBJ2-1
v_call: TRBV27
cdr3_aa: ASSLKLAGVEF

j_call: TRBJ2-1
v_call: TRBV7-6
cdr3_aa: ASRKGFSVREGLFEQF

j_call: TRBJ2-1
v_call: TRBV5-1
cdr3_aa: ASSPGLDTYNEQF

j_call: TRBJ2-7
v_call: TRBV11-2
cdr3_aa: ASSFTGNYEQY

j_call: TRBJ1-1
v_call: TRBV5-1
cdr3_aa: ASSLTGQMNTEAF

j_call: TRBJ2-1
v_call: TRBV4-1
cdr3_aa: ASSLPRTGGNEQF

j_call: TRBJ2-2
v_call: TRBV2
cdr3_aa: ASTSNPEQGNTGELF